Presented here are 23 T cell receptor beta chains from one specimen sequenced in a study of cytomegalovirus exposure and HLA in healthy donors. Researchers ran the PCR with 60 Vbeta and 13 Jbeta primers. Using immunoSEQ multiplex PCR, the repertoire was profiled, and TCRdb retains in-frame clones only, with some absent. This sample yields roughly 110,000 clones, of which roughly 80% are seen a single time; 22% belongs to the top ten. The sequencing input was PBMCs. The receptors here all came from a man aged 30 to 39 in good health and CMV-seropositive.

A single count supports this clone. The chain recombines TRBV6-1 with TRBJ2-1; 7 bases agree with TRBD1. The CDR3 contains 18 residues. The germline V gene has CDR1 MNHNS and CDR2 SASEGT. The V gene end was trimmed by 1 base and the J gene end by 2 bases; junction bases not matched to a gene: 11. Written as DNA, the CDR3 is TGTGCCAGCAGTGAAGGGGACAGCGAACCTTGGCCCTACAATGAGCAGTTCTTC. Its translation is CASSEGDSEPWPYNEQFF.

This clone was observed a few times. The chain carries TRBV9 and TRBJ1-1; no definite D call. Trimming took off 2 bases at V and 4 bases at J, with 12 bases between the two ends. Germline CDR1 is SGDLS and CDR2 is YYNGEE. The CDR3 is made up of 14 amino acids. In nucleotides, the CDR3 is TGTGCCAGCAGCGTGCGAGGACTGGGCACTGAAGCTTTCTTT. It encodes CASSVRGLGTEAFF.

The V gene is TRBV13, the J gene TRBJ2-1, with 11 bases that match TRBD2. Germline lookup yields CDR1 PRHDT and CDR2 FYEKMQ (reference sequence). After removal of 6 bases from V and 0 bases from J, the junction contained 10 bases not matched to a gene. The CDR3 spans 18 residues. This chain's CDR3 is CASSCRLAGGPSYNEQFF. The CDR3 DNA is TGTGCCAGCAGTTGCAGGCTAGCGGGAGGACCCTCCTACAATGAGCAGTTCTTC.

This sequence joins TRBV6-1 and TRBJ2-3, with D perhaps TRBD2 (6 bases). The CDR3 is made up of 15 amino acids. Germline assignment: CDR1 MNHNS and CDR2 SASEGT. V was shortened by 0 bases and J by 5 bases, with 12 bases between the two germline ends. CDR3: CASSEAGTLGDTQYF. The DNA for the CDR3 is TGTGCCAGCAGTGAAGCGGGGACTCTTGGAGATACGCAGTATTTT.

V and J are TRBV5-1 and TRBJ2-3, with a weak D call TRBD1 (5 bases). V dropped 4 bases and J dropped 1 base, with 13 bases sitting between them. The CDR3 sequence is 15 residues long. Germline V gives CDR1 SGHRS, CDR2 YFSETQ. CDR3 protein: CASSAGSSGTDTQYF. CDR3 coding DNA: TGCGCCAGCAGCGCAGGGTCCTCAGGCACAGATACGCAGTATTTT.

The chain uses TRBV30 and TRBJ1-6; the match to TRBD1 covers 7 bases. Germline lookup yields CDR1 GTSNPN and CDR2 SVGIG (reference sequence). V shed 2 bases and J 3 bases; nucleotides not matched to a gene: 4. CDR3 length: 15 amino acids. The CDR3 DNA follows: TGTGCCTGGAGTCGGGACAGTAGCTATAATTCACCCCTCCACTTT. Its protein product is CAWSRDSSYNSPLHF.

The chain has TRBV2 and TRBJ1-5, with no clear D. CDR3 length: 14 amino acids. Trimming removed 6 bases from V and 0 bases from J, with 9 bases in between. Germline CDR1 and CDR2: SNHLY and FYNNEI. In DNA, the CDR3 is TGTGCCAGCAGCAAGAGGGATAGCAATCAGCCCCAGCATTTT. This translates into CASSKRDSNQPQHF.

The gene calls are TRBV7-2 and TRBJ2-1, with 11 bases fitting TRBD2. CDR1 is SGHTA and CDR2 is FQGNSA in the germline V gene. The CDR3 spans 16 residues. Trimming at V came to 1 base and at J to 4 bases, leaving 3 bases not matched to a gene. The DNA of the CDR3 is TGTGCCAGCAGCTTAGATGGGACTAGCGGTTACAATGAGCAGTTCTTC. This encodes CASSLDGTSGYNEQFF.

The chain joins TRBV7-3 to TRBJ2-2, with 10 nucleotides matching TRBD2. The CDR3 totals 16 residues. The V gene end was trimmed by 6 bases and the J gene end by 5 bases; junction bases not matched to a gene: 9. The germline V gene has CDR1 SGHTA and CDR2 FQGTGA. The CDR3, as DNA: TGTGCCAGCAGATTCAGCGGGGGGGCCAGTACCGGGGAGCTGTTTTTT. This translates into CASRFSGGASTGELFF.

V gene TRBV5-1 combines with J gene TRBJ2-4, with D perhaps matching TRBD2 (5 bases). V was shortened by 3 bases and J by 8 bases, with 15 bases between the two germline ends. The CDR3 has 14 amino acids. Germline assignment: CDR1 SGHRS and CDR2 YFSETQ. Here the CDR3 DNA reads TGCGCCAGCAGCTCCTACCCCGGGATGGACATTCAGTACTTC. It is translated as CASSSYPGMDIQYF.

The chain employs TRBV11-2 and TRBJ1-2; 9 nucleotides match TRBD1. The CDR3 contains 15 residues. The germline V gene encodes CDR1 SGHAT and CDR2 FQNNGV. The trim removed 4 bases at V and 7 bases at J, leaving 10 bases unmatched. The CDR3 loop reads CASSSMDRGRGGYTF. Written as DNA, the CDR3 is TGTGCCAGCAGCTCCATGGACAGGGGAAGAGGTGGCTACACCTTC.

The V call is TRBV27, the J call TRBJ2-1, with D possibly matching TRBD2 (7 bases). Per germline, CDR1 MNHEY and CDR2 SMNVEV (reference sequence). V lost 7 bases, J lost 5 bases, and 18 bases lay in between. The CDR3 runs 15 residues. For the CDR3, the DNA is TGTGCCAGCACCAGCGTCGGGGGGCGGAACAATGAGCAGTTCTTC. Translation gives CASTSVGGRNNEQFF.

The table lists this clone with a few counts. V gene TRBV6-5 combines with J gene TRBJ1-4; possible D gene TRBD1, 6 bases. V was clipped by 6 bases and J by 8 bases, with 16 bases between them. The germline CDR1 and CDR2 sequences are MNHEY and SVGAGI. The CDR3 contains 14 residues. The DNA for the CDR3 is TGTGCCAGCAGCTTTGACAGGAAGGGGGAAAAACTGTTTTTT. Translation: CASSFDRKGEKLFF.

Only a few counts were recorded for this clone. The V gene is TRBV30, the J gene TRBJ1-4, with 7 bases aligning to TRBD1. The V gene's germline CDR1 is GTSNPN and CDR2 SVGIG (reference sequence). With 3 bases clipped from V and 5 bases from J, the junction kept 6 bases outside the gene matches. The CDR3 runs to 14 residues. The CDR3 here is CAWRIPGGNEKLFF. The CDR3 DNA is TGTGCCTGGAGGATACCAGGGGGAAATGAAAAACTGTTTTTT.

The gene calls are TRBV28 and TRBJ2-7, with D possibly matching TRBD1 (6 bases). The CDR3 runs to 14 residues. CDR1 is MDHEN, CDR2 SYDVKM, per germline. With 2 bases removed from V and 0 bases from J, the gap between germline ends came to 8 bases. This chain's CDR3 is CASSLGQSSYEQYF. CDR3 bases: TGTGCCAGCAGTTTAGGACAGAGCTCCTACGAGCAGTACTTC.

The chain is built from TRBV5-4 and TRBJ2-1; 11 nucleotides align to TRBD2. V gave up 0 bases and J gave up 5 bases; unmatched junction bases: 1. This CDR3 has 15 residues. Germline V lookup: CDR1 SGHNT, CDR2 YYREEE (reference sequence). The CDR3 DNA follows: TGTGCCAGCAGCTTGGTAGCGGGGGGGAACAATGAGCAGTTCTTC. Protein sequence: CASSLVAGGNNEQFF. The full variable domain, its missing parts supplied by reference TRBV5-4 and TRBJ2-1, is ETGVTQSPTHLIKTRGQQVTLRCSSQSGHNTVSWYQQALGQGPQFIFQYYREEENGRGNFPPRFSGLQFPNYSSELNVNALELDDSALYLCASSLVAGGNNEQFFGPGTRLTVL.

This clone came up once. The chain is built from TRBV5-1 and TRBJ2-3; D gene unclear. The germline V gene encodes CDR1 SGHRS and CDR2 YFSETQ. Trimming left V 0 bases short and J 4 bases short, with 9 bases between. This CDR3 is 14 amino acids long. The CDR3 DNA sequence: TGCGCCAGCAGCTTGGGTGGTGGGCCAGATACGCAGTATTTT. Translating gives CASSLGGGPDTQYF.

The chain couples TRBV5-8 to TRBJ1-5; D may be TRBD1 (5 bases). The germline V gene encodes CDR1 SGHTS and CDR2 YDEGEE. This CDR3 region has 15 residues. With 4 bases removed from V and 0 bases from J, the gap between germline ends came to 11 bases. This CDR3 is CASSAQGYSNQPQHF. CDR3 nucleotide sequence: TGTGCCAGCAGCGCCCAGGGTTATAGCAATCAGCCCCAGCATTTT.

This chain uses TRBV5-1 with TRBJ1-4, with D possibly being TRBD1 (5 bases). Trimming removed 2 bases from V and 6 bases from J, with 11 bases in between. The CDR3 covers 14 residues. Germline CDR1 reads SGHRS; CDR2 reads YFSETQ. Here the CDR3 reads CASSFGGLDEKLFF. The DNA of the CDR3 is TGCGCCAGCAGCTTTGGGGGGTTGGATGAAAAACTGTTTTTT.

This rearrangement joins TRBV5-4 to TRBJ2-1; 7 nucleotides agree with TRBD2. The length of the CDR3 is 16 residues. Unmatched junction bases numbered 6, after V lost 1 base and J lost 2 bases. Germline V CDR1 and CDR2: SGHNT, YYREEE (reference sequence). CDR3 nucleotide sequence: TGTGCCAGCAGCTTGAAGAGACGGGGGGCCTACAATGAGCAGTTCTTC. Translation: CASSLKRRGAYNEQFF. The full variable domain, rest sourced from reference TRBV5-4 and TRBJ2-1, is ETGVTQSPTHLIKTRGQQVTLRCSSQSGHNTVSWYQQALGQGPQFIFQYYREEENGRGNFPPRFSGLQFPNYSSELNVNALELDDSALYLCASSLKRRGAYNEQFFGPGTRLTVL.

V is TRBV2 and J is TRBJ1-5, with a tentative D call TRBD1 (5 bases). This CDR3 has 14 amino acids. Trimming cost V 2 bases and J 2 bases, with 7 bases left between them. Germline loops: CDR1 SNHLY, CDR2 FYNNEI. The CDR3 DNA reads TGTGCCAGCAGTGAACAGGGCGGCAATCAGCCCCAGCATTTT. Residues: CASSEQGGNQPQHF.

CDR3 DNA: TGTGCCAGTAGTCAGGACAGGGTGTTGATCTACGAGCAGTACTTC. It codes for CASSQDRVLIYEQYF. This chain links TRBV19 with TRBJ2-7; TRBD1 aligns across 8 bases. The CDR3 has 15 amino acids. Germline values: CDR1 LNHDA, CDR2 SQIVND (reference sequence). The ends lost 5 bases at V and 3 bases at J; junction bases unmatched: 9. The full variable domain, completed using reference TRBV19 and TRBJ2-7, is DGGITQSPKYLFRKEGQNVTLSCEQNLNHDAMYWYRQDPGQGLRLIYYSQIVNDFQKGDIAEGYSVSREKKESFPLTVTSAQKNPTAFYLCASSQDRVLIYEQYFGPGTRLTVT.

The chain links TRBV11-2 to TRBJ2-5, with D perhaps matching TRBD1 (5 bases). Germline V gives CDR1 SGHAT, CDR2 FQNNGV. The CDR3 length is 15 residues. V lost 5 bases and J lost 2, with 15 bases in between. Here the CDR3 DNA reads TGTGCCAGCAGCCTAAACTTTCAGGGACAAGAGACCCAGTACTTC. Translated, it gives CASSLNFQGQETQYF.